This T cell receptor beta chain was profiled in a study of control samples from healthy donors and cancer patients. The ends lost 5 bases at V and 7 bases at J; junction bases unmatched: 12. CDR1 LGHNA and CDR2 YNFKEQ come from the germline V gene. The CDR3 is 15 amino acids. Assay used: immunoSEQ multiplex PCR; TCRdb lists only in-frame clones, some missing. The data show 100,000 to 150,000 clones, more than 70% seen once. The clonotype was recovered from a man aged 50 to 60 in good health. The sequenced sample consisted of blood. The V gene is TRBV4-2, the J gene TRBJ1-1; 8 bases align to TRBD1. CDR3 DNA sequence: TGTGCCAGCAGCGGAACTCTGGACAGGGAAGTTGAAGCTTTCTTT. Translation gives CASSGTLDREVEAFF.